These 7 T cell receptor beta chains share one sample of origin, sequenced in a study of OX40 agonist ivuxolimab in advanced cancers. Libraries were prepared by immunoSEQ multiplex PCR; TCRdb keeps only in-frame clonotypes and omits some of them. Of 70,000 or so clones listed, more than 85% were seen once; the top ten hold 0.25% to 0.3%. The input for sequencing was CD4+ or CD8+ T cells sorted from blood, taken in a trial of the OX40 agonist ivuxolimab. Source of these receptors: an adult with an advanced solid tumor such as melanoma, head and neck, liver or kidney cancer.

The chain combines TRBV19 with TRBJ1-2; the D gene is possibly TRBD1 (6 bases). Trimming removed 4 bases at V and 4 bases at J, with 16 bases between. The germline gives CDR1 LNHDA, CDR2 SQIVND (reference sequence). This CDR3 is built from 15 residues. The CDR3 DNA reads as TGTGCCAGTAGTACCTATCCGACAGGTTTCTATGGCTACACCTTC. Its protein product is CASSTYPTGFYGYTF.

The V call is TRBV19, the J call TRBJ2-4; 10 nucleotides line up with TRBD2. This CDR3 is 15 amino acids long. Germline-derived CDR1 and CDR2 are LNHDA and SQIVND (reference sequence). V shed 3 bases and J 5 bases; nucleotides not matched to a gene: 4. The CDR3 DNA reads as TGTGCCAGTAGTATTCTAGCGGGAGTCCAAAACATTCAGTACTTC. Translating gives CASSILAGVQNIQYF.

The chain joins TRBV9 to TRBJ2-7; 8 bases map to TRBD1. Germline trimming cut 0 bases from V and 3 bases from J; bases unmatched to any gene: 5. Germline loops: CDR1 SGDLS, CDR2 YYNGEE. This CDR3 contains 15 residues. DNA for the CDR3: TGTGCCAGCAGCGTAGAGGGGACAGGACTCTACGAGCAGTACTTC. It specifies CASSVEGTGLYEQYF.

The chain combines TRBV5-8 with TRBJ1-1; D might be TRBD1 (5 bases). The V gene's germline CDR1 is SGHTS and CDR2 YDEGEE. The ends were cut back, 1 base at V and 1 base at J, with 8 bases in the middle. There are 14 residues in the CDR3. The DNA for the CDR3 is TGTGCCAGCAGCTTGCGGACAAGGAACACTGAAGCTTTCTTT. Its protein is CASSLRTRNTEAFF.

The CDR3 sequence: CASSSRPFNYGYTF. The CDR3 DNA reads as TGTGCCAGCAGCTCCCGACCTTTCAACTATGGCTACACCTTC. V usage is TRBV11-2 and J usage is TRBJ1-2; D not certain. The CDR3 length is 14 residues. Trimming took off 4 bases at V and 2 bases at J, with 11 bases between the two ends. CDR1 SGHAT and CDR2 FQNNGV come from the germline V gene.

The genes are TRBV18 and TRBJ1-2; D gene ambiguous. Germline V gene lookup returns CDR1 KGHSH and CDR2 LQKENI. The CDR3 spans 12 residues. Between the trimmed V and J ends, which lost 1 base and 5 bases, there was a span of 5 bases. Written as DNA, the CDR3 is TGTGCCAGCTCACCACAGGGTTATGGCTACACCTTC. Translated, it gives CASSPQGYGYTF. Filled out from reference TRBV18 and TRBJ1-2, the complete variable domain reads NAGVMQNPRHLVRRRGQEARLRCSPMKGHSHVYWYRQLPEEGLKFMVYLQKENIIDESGMPKERFSAEFPKEGPSILRIQQVVRGDSAAYFCASSPQGYGYTFGSGTRLTVV.

The genes are TRBV6-1 and TRBJ2-7, with D possibly TRBD2 on 6 matching bases. Germline V gene data show CDR1 as MNHNS and CDR2 as SASEGT. The CDR3 has 15 residues. Trimming removed 6 bases at V and 2 bases at J, with 17 bases between. CDR3 bases: TGTGCCAGCAGCGGACGGGGGAGTACTCCCTACGAGCAGTACTTC. It is translated as CASSGRGSTPYEQYF.